A single sample is the source of the 13 T cell receptor beta chains below, sequenced in a study of CD8 T cells in ankylosing spondylitis. TCRdb redid the calling of the 5' RACE reads with MiXCR, one entry per CDR3 protein. The data show approximately 190,000 distinct CDR3 sequences, 10% to 15% seen once. The material sequenced was blood, either unsorted or a sorted T cell fraction (not recorded which). The origin of the receptors is a female donor with ankylosing spondylitis or in good health (not recorded which).

This clonotype showed up many times. The chain has TRBV7-3 and TRBJ2-2, with 13 bases aligning to TRBD2. The germline V gene encodes CDR1 SGHTA and CDR2 FQGTGA. V lost 3 bases, J lost 4 bases, and 17 bases stayed unmatched. This CDR3 region has 21 residues. For the CDR3, the DNA is TGTGCCAGCAGCTTTACTATAACACCGGGACTAGCGGGACAGAGCACCGGGGAGCTGTTTTTT. It is translated as CASSFTITPGLAGQSTGELFF.

This clonotype was recorded many times. The CDR3 here is CSAWGVLNEKLFF. The CDR3 bases are TGCAGTGCTTGGGGGGTGCTCAATGAAAAACTGTTTTTT. This chain uses TRBV20-1 with TRBJ1-4, with D possibly TRBD1 on 5 matching bases. CDR1 DFQATT and CDR2 SNEGSKA come from the germline V gene (reference sequence). The V end was cut by 5 bases, the J end by 5 bases, with 12 bases between. The CDR3 is made up of 13 amino acids.

The table lists this clonotype with many counts. This chain connects TRBV11-1 to TRBJ2-3; 12 nucleotides match TRBD2. CDR1 is SGHAT, CDR2 FQDESV, per germline (reference sequence). The CDR3 contains 21 residues. The V segment lost 1 base and the J segment 1 base; nucleotides outside the gene matches: 15. CDR3 protein: CASSLGCSSPSGRGCTDTQYF. The CDR3 bases are TGTGCCAGCAGCTTAGGGTGTAGTTCGCCTAGCGGGAGGGGATGCACAGATACGCAGTATTTT.

This clonotype was counted ten times or more. This sequence joins TRBV3-1 and TRBJ1-2, with 10 bases lining up with TRBD1. With V trimmed by 4 bases and J by 6 bases, 11 bases remained unmatched. The CDR3 spans 16 residues. From germline, CDR1 is LGHDT and CDR2 YNNKEL (reference sequence). CDR3 in amino acids: CASSLRTGTGVHGYTF. The CDR3, as DNA: TGTGCCAGCAGCCTTCGCACCGGGACAGGGGTCCATGGCTACACCTTC.

This clonotype was counted only a few times. The chain recombines TRBV5-1 with TRBJ2-1; D gene ambiguous. V was clipped by 0 bases and J by 5 bases, with 12 bases between them. CDR1 is SGHRS, CDR2 YFSETQ, per germline. The CDR3 is 15 amino acids. For the CDR3, the DNA is TGCGCCAGCAGCTTGGAAGGGAACTGGCACAATGAGCAGTTCTTC. Protein product: CASSLEGNWHNEQFF.

This clonotype has a count of ten or more. The chain carries TRBV12-3 or TRBV12-4 and TRBJ1-5; D is undetermined. The CDR3 totals 13 residues. V was clipped by 1 base and J by 5 bases, with 6 bases between them. In DNA form, the CDR3 reads TGTGCCAGCAGTTTAGGGGGTTATCAGCCCCAGCATTTT. Protein sequence: CASSLGGYQPQHF.

The V call is TRBV29-1, the J call TRBJ2-3, with 8 nucleotides matching TRBD2. V lost 3 bases and J lost 4; bases outside the gene matches: 6. This CDR3 region has 14 residues. Germline values: CDR1 SQVTM, CDR2 ANQGSEA. The CDR3 bases are TGCAGCGTTGATCAAGCGGGAGTTGCAGATACGCAGTATTTT. This encodes CSVDQAGVADTQYF.

A single count supports this clonotype. A much larger clone differs from this one at a single base, so this may be a read error. This CDR3 is CASRHNSGSSYNEQFF. The CDR3 coding sequence is TGCGCCAGCAGACACAATAGCGGGAGCTCCTACAATGAGCAGTTCTTC. The chain couples TRBV5-1 to TRBJ2-1; 9 bases agree with TRBD2. Germline assignment: CDR1 SGHRS and CDR2 YFSETQ. The CDR3 totals 16 residues. Trimming removed 5 bases from V and 0 bases from J; junction bases left unmatched: 6.

The rearrangement uses TRBV6-5 and TRBJ1-1, with D perhaps TRBD1 (6 bases). CDR1 and CDR2 from the germline V gene are MNHEY and SVGAGI. There are 16 residues in the CDR3. Deletions cut 4 bases from V and 1 base from J, with 16 bases between. CDR3 sequence reads: CASSSPGGAGNTEAFF. CDR3 DNA sequence: TGTGCCAGCAGTTCTCCGGGGGGCGCCGGGAACACTGAAGCTTTCTTT.

The V and J genes are TRBV30 and TRBJ2-1; no firm D call. The CDR3 runs 15 residues. V gave up 0 bases and J gave up 0 bases, with 9 bases separating them. The germline V gene has CDR1 GTSNPN and CDR2 SVGIG (reference sequence). CDR3 nucleotide sequence: TGTGCCTGGAGTGTATTGCGGAGCTCCTACAATGAGCAGTTCTTC. It codes for CAWSVLRSSYNEQFF. Supplemented by reference TRBV30 and TRBJ2-1, the full variable domain reads SQTIHQWPATLVQPVGSPLSLECTVEGTSNPNLYWYRQAAGRGLQLLFYSVGIGQISSEVPQNLSASRPQDRQFILSSKKLLLSDSGFYLCAWSVLRSSYNEQFFGPGTRLTVL.

This clonotype was counted a few times. This rearrangement joins TRBV12-3 or TRBV12-4 to TRBJ2-7; TRBD2 matches 13 bases. CDR3 length: 18 residues. V gave up 2 bases and J gave up 7 bases; unmatched junction bases: 14. CDR3 protein: CASSLPKPLAGGPGEQYF. The CDR3 coding sequence is TGTGCCAGCAGTTTACCCAAACCACTAGCGGGAGGGCCTGGAGAGCAGTACTTC.

This clonotype came up many times. The genes are TRBV28 and TRBJ1-6; 7 bases align to TRBD1. The V and J ends lost 7 bases and 7 bases, in that order; junction bases with no gene match: 4. The CDR3 covers 13 residues. CDR1 and CDR2 from the germline V gene are MDHEN and SYDVKM. The CDR3 region has the DNA TGTGCCAGCACCGACAGGGCGAATTCACCCCTCCACTTT. The encoded protein is CASTDRANSPLHF.

This clonotype showed up many times. This chain uses TRBV12-3 or TRBV12-4 with TRBJ1-1, with 9 bases matching TRBD1. The CDR3 contains 16 residues. Unmatched junction bases numbered 9, after V lost 7 bases and J lost 0 bases. The DNA of the CDR3 is TGTGCCAGCACCCCGAGGGGACAGGGAATGAACACTGAAGCTTTCTTT. Translated: CASTPRGQGMNTEAFF.